The T cell receptor beta chain described here comes from a study of T cell responses to AZD1222 COVID-19 vaccine. The data were produced by immunoSEQ multiplex PCR, yet TCRdb's version contains in-frame clones alone and is incomplete. The profile covers 90,000 or so clones, with 86% appearing a single time and about 7.5% taken by the ten largest. Notes on the study in general: A reported finding is that nearly half of spike-specific TCRs target unmutated variant regions. Baseline seropositivity characterized only a handful of AZD1222 recipients. Repertoires in all cases were sampled only once the peak T cell response had passed.

Trimming took off 1 base at V and 3 bases at J, with 13 bases between the two ends. CDR3 length equals 15 residues. Germline V gives CDR1 SGHRS, CDR2 YFSETQ. Of note for this clone: Its antigen is not known.

The material was peripheral blood, obtained on day 0 of AZD1222 vaccination. The TCR comes from an adult in good health. The chain joins TRBV5-1 to TRBJ1-1; D not resolved. CDR3 DNA: TGCGCCAGCAGCTTGTACGACCCCCGGGACACTGAAGCTTTCTTT. It is translated as CASSLYDPRDTEAFF.